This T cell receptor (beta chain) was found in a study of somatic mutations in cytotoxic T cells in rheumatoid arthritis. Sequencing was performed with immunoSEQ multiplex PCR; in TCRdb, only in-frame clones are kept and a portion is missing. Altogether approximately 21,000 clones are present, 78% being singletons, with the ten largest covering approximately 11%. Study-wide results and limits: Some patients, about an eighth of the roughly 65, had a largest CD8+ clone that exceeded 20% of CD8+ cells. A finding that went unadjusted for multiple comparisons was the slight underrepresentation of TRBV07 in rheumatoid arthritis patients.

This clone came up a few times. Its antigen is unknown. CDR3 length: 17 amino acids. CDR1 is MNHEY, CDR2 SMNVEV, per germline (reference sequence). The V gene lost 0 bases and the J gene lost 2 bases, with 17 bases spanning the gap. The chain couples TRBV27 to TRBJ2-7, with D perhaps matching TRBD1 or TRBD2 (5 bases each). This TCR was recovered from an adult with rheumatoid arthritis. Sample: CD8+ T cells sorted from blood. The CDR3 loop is CASSLSGFGTGTYEQYF. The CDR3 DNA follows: TGTGCCAGCAGTTTATCGGGTTTTGGGACGGGAACCTACGAGCAGTACTTC.